This T cell receptor (beta chain) was sequenced during a study of blood T cells in healthy people across ages. Study conclusions and caveats: Strong correlation linked observed beta diversity and percent naive T cells.

This clonotype was observed a handful of times. Antigen: not known. Primers used in a second PCR of about 7 to 12 cycles were a sample-barcoded 5' primer and a J-beta primer mix. TCRdb recomputed calls from the 5' RACE reads with MiXCR, one row per CDR3 protein. The sample records about a million distinct CDR3 sequences, roughly 47% being singletons. V lost 11 bases and J lost 4, with 14 bases in between. Germline V gene lookup returns CDR1 MDHEN and CDR2 SYDVKM. CDR3 size: 13 residues. Collection of roughly 9.8 milliliters of peripheral blood was performed for each donor. Sequencing was carried out using blood. The chain is built from TRBV28 and TRBJ1-4; D unclear. The clonotype originates from a woman aged 55-70 years in good health. CDR3: CAGRHSGNEKLFF. The CDR3 region has the DNA TGTGCCGGCCGACACTCGGGTAATGAAAAACTGTTTTTT. The whole variable domain, remainder taken from reference TRBV28 and TRBJ1-4, is DVKVTQSSRYLVKRTGEKVFLECVQDMDHENMFWYRQDPGLGLRLIYFSYDVKMKEKGDIPEGYSVSREKKERFSLILESASTNQTSMYLCAGRHSGNEKLFFGSGTQLSVL.